These T cell receptor beta chains were read from a single sample in a study of identical twins. TCRdb reprocessed the 5' RACE reads with MiXCR, giving one entry per CDR3 protein. Of about 150,000 distinct CDR3 sequences listed, around 3.6% were seen once; the top ten hold 8.1%. Material for sequencing was memory T cells sorted from blood. These receptors were obtained from a man aged 18 to 29 in good health. Each CDR3 is given with its conserved first and last residue. A D gene is named only where the DNA matches it firmly. Part of the rows lack a size; the others show once, few, many or a class for expanded clones.

v_call	j_call	d_call	clone_size	cdr3_nt	cdr3_aa
TRBV27	TRBJ1-1	.	many	TGTGCCAGCAGTTACCAGGGAGACACTGAAGCTTTCTTT	CASSYQGDTEAFF
TRBV30	TRBJ2-5	TRBD2	many	TGTGCCTGGAGATGGACTAGCGGGGGCACCCAGTACTTC	CAWRWTSGGTQYF
TRBV27	TRBJ2-7	TRBD1	many	TGTGCCAGCAGACCCCCGGGACAGGAATTTCTCTACGAGCAGTACTTC	CASRPPGQEFLYEQYF
TRBV2	TRBJ2-7	.	many	TGTGCCAGCAGTGAAGTTGCAGGGGACGAGCAGTACTTC	CASSEVAGDEQYF
TRBV27	TRBJ2-7	TRBD2	many	TGTGCCAGCAGCACTCCGAGAAGCGGGAGGGTATACGAGCAGTACTTC	CASSTPRSGRVYEQYF
TRBV12-3/TRBV12-4	TRBJ1-2	TRBD1	many	TGTGCCAGCAGTTTAGCGGACAGGTCGGCGACCTACACCTTC	CASSLADRSATYTF
TRBV29-1	TRBJ2-1	.	many	TGCAGCGTTGGGGTTTCGGGGGCCTACAATGAGCAGTTCTTC	CSVGVSGAYNEQFF
TRBV14	TRBJ2-1	.	many	TGTGCCAGCAGCCAAGGCCCGGACAGGGTGACCGGGAGGCCCTACAATGAGCAGTTCTTC	CASSQGPDRVTGRPYNEQFF
TRBV20-1	TRBJ2-5	.	many	TGCAGTGCCAAGCAGGCTAGCCAAGAGACCCAGTACTTC	CSAKQASQETQYF
TRBV12-3/TRBV12-4	TRBJ2-3	TRBD2	many	TGTGCCAGCACCCCTCGCGGGAGGGAATACACAGATACGCAGTATTTT	CASTPRGREYTDTQYF
TRBV5-8	TRBJ2-5	.	many	TGTGCCAGCAGCGCTGAGGAGGGGGGCCAGTACTTC	CASSAEEGGQYF
TRBV5-1	TRBJ2-1	TRBD2	many	TGCGCCAGCTTCGTAGCGGGAGGGTCTGGTGAGCAGTTCTTC	CASFVAGGSGEQFF
TRBV6-5	TRBJ2-7	.	many	TGTGCCAGCTTCAGAGTCGAGCAGTACTTC	CASFRVEQYF
TRBV3-1	TRBJ1-4	.	many	TGTGCCAGCAGCCAAGGGACGGATAGTGCAACTAATGAAAAACTGTTTTTT	CASSQGTDSATNEKLFF
TRBV12-3/TRBV12-4	TRBJ2-4	TRBD2	many	TGTGCCAGCAGTTTAGCGCGGGGGGCGTTAGCCAAAAACATTCAGTACTTC	CASSLARGALAKNIQYF
TRBV11-2	TRBJ2-1	.	many	TGTGCCAGCAGCTTACAGCGGAACAATGAGCAGTTCTTC	CASSLQRNNEQFF
TRBV28	TRBJ1-1	.	many	TGTGCCAGCAGTGGTAGGGTTGAAGCTTTCTTT	CASSGRVEAFF
TRBV27	TRBJ1-5	.	many	TGTGCCAGCAGAGGGGTCCAGGATCATCAGCCCCAGCATTTT	CASRGVQDHQPQHF
TRBV7-2	TRBJ2-3	.	.	TGTGCCAGCAGCTTTAGAGGGACACAGACTAGCACAGATACGCAGTATTTT	CASSFRGTQTSTDTQYF
TRBV11-1	TRBJ1-1	TRBD1	.	TGTGCCAGCAGCTTAGCGCTGGGGACAGCTGTAGCTTTCTTT	CASSLALGTAVAFF
TRBV9	TRBJ1-5	.	many	TGTGCCAGCAGCGTATCCCCCCTAGAGGATCAGCCCCAGCATTTT	CASSVSPLEDQPQHF
TRBV6-5	TRBJ1-2	.	many	TGTGCCAGCAGTTACACCTTTAACTATGGCTACACCTTC	CASSYTFNYGYTF
TRBV3-1	TRBJ2-1	.	many	TGTGCCAGCAGCCCACTCCTTTGGACACGCAATGAGCAGTTCTTC	CASSPLLWTRNEQFF
TRBV29-1	TRBJ2-3	.	medium-sized	TGCAGCGTGGAAGACCTTACGCAGTATTTT	CSVEDLTQYF
TRBV28	TRBJ2-7	.	many	TGTGCCAGCAGTTTATTGGGGTTGCTCTACGAGCAGTACTTC	CASSLLGLLYEQYF